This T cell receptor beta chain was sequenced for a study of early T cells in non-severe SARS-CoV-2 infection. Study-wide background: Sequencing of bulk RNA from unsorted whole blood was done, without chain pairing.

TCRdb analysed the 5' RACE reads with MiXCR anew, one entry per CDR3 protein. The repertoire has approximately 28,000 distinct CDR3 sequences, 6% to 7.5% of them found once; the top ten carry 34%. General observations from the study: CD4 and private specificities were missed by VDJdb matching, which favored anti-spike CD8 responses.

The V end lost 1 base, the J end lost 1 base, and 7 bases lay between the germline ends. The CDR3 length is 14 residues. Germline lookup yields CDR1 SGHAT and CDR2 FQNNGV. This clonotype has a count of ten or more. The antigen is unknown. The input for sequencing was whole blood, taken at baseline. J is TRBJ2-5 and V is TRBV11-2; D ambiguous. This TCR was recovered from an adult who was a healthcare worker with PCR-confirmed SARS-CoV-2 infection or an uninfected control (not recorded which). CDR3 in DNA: TGTGCCAGCAGCTTAGGAGCTACCCAAGAGACCCAGTACTTC. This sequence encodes CASSLGATQETQYF.